This note documents a single TCR beta chain sequence. The target of this receptor is not known. Base qualities are not provided; no much larger clone lies one nucleotide away. The source of the sample is a study of shared clonotypes between healthy human individuals (dated by TCRdb to 2018 to 2021). Describing the broader study: The cohort included a few men and a couple of women between 18 and 49 years of age. Blood TCR repertoires of about 5 healthy adults were deeply sequenced to estimate repertoire size and the extent of clonotype sharing between individuals. For each donor, three plates each were used for CD4 naive and CD4 memory, two plates were used for CD8 naive, and one plate was used for CD8 memory. Leukapheresis yielded between about 0.9 and 9.5 billion PBMCs per donor. Different laboratories and diverse techniques were used to prepare libraries and sequence TCR repertoires, to increase sequencing depth and limit assay-specific biases. Here is what the overall study found, with its caveats: Based on pairwise subsampling, the degree of clonotype sharing among donors was expected to be affected by sequencing depth. Larger estimated clonotype richness was generally found for naive subsets than for memory subsets. Rarefaction of sorted-subset datasets indicated incomplete sequencing despite the large sequencing depth. Compared with non-shared clonotypes, clonotypes shared by all four sorted-subset donors had higher generation probabilities. When several donors were compared, the shared fraction of clonotypes was roughly 5% for naive CD4, 3.5% to 4% for naive CD8, more than 2% for memory CD4, and approximately 0.4% for memory CD8. Because the study included only a small number of donors, the genetic and exposure-history diversity represented was limited. Only blood was sampled, and tissue TCR repertoires likely differ from those in blood.

TCR CDR3 regions were amplified from genomic DNA by multiplex PCR using the deep immunoSEQ assay. For each cell subset, the extracted genomic DNA was distributed evenly across all wells of several immunoSEQ 96-well plates, and each plate served as one replicate. For sorted subsets, around 200 ng genomic DNA, equal to 30,000 or so T cell genomes, was loaded into each replicate PCR. The purified libraries were quantified using a Qubit 3.0 fluorometer, sized with a Bioanalyzer 2100, and then quantified again using the KAPA Library Quantification kit. Every immunoSEQ 96-well plate was sequenced on a separate single-read 150-cycle Illumina NextSeq 550 flow cell. Processing in the source paper ran as follows. Because the immunoSEQ output held only junctional sequences and lacked quality scores, the filtering could not match the filtering applied to full-length reads. Sequences were annotated with PyIR, a Python wrapper for IgBLAST v1.9, using IMGT germline references to assign V/J genes and CDR3. Any read was removed if the V/J assignment was weak (E-value above 1e-6), the CDR3 was missing, or the read contained stop codons, out-of-frame junctions, or ambiguous translated residues. V3J clonotypes were defined as sequences sharing the same inferred V gene, J gene, and CDR3 amino acid sequence. Percentage overlap between repertoires was calculated by dividing the number of shared unique clonotypes by the size of the smaller repertoire. RTK rarefaction, the Chao1 estimator, and Recon v2.1 estimates of unobserved clonotypes were used to assess repertoire richness. Generation probabilities for all TCRbeta clonotypes obtained by the gDNA method from a few donors were computed using OLGA. TCRdb holds this immuneACCESS table with in-frame rearrangements only. Some clones are missing; in checked studies, unresolved V genes explain under half, and the rest has no known cause. Clonal size and the V and J genes are those of that table, whereas D and trimming came from the DNA. Recorded for this sample are about 650,000 clones; nearly 97% of them occurred a single time. 0.09% to 0.13% of the sample is held by the ten biggest clonotypes.

In the germline V gene, CDR1 corresponds to ENHRY and CDR2 to SYGVKD. From the cysteine through the phenylalanine, the CDR3 covers 16 amino acids. Of all the DNA, just the CDR3 is kept, 48 bases in frame from base 1. V is pared back by 0 bases and J by 0 bases, with 11 bases lying between the germline termini. CD8 naive samples were CD45RO-negative cells positively selected for CCR7, giving a CD45RA+CCR7+ population that excluded TemRA cells. Donors were healthy HIV-negative adults with no recently reported acute infections or vaccinations. Every donor was a Caucasian adult living in Nashville, Tennessee, USA. Blood was collected by leukapheresis, and PBMCs were isolated by Ficoll-Histopaque density gradient centrifugation and then cryopreserved in liquid nitrogen vapor phase. Analytical flow cytometry was used to check the purity and quantity of every magnetically sorted T cell population. From each sorted fraction, genomic DNA was isolated and quantified by UV absorbance on a Nanodrop 2000c.

The sequenced sample was naive CD8+ T cells sorted from blood. Taken with the paper, the label for cell subset or site translates to: CD45RA+CCR7+. This sequence originates from a woman in her 30s in good health. This receptor chain uses TRBV10-3 and TRBJ1-2; TRBD1 might be the D gene, on 5 matching bases. The CDR3 reads as follows: CAISESGVIANYGYTF. DNA sequence: TGTGCCATCAGTGAGTCGGGGGTAATAGCTAACTATGGCTACACCTTC.